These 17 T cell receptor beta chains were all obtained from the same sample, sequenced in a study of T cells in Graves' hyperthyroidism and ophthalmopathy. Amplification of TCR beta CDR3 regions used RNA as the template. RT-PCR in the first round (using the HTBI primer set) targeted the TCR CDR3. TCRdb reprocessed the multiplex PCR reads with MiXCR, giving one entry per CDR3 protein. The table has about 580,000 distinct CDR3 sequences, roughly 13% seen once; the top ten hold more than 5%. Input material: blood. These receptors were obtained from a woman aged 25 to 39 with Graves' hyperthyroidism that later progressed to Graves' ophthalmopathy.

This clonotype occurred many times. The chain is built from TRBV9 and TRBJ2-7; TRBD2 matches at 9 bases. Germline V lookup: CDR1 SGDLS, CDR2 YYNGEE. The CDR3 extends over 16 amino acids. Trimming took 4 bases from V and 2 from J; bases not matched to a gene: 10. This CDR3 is CASSPQTTSGTYEQYF. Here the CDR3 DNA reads TGTGCCAGCAGCCCCCAGACGACTAGCGGTACCTACGAGCAGTACTTC.

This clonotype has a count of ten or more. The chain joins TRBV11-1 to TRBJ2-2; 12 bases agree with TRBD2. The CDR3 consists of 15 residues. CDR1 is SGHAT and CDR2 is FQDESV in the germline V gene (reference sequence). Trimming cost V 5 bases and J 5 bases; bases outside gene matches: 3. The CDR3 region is CASSPGTSGTGELFF. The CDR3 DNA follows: TGTGCCAGCAGCCCCGGGACTAGCGGGACCGGGGAGCTGTTTTTT.

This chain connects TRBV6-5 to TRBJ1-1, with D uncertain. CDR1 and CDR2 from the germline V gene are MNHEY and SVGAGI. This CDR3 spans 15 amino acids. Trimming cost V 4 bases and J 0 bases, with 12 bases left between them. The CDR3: CASSFAPEMNTEAFF. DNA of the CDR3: TGTGCCAGCAGTTTCGCACCGGAGATGAACACTGAAGCTTTCTTT.

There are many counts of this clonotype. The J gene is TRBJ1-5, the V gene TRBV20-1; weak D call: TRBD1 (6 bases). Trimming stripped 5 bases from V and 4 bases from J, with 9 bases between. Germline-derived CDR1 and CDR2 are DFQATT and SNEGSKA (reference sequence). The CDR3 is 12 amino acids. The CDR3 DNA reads TGCAGTGCTCGAGGGGGTAATCAGCCCCAGCATTTT. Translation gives CSARGGNQPQHF.

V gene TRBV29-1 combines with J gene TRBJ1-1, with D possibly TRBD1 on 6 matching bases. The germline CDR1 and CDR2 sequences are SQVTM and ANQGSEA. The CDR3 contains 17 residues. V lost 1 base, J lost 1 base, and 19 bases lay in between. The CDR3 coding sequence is TGCAGCGTTGAAGGAAGGGGCCAGGGGCATTGGAACACTGAAGCTTTCTTT. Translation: CSVEGRGQGHWNTEAFF. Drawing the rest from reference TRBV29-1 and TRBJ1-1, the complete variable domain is SAVISQKPSRDICQRGTSLTIQCQVDSQVTMMFWYRQQPGQSLTLIATANQGSEATYESGFVIDKFPISRPNLTFSTLTVSNMSPEDSSIYLCSVEGRGQGHWNTEAFFGQGTRLTVV.

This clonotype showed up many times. Written as DNA, the CDR3 is TGTGCCAGCAGTGATCGGCGATCCTACGAGCAGTACTTC. Translating it yields CASSDRRSYEQYF. The chain has TRBV27 and TRBJ2-7; D is unclear. Germline V gives CDR1 MNHEY, CDR2 SMNVEV (reference sequence). This CDR3 has 13 residues. With 5 bases removed from V and 1 base from J, the gap between germline ends came to 9 bases.

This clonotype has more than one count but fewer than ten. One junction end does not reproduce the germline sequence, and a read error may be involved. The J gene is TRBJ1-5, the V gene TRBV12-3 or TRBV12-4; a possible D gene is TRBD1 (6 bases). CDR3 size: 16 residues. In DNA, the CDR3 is TGTGCCAGCAGTTTAAGTCGGACAGTCAGCAATCGGCCCCAGCATTTT. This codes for CASSLSRTVSNRPQHF.

CDR3 residues: CAIRSTSGSSYEQYF. The CDR3 DNA follows: TGTGCCATCAGGTCGACTAGCGGGAGCTCCTACGAGCAGTACTTC. The chain recombines TRBV10-3 with TRBJ2-7; TRBD2 agrees at 12 bases. The CDR3 runs 15 residues. With V trimmed by 6 bases and J by 0 bases, 3 bases remained unmatched. CDR1 ENHRY and CDR2 SYGVKD come from the germline V gene.

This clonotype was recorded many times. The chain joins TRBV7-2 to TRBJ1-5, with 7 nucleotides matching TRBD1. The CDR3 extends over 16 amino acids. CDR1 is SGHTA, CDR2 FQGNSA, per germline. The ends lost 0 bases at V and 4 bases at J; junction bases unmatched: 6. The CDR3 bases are TGTGCCAGCAGCTTAGCCGGCAGGGGGGGGAATCAGCCCCAGCATTTT. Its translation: CASSLAGRGGNQPQHF.

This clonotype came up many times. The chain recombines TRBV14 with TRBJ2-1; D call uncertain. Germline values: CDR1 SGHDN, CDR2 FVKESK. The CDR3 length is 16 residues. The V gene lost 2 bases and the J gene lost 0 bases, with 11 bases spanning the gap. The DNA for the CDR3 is TGTGCCAGCAGCCAAAGTGTGGGCACCTCCTACAATGAGCAGTTCTTC. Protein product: CASSQSVGTSYNEQFF.

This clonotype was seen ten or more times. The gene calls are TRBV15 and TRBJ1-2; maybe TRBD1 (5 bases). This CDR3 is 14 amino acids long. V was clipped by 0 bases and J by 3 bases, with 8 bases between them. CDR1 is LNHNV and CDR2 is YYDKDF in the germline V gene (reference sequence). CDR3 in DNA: TGTGCCACCAGCAGAGAAGGGACTGACTATGGCTACACCTTC. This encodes CATSREGTDYGYTF.

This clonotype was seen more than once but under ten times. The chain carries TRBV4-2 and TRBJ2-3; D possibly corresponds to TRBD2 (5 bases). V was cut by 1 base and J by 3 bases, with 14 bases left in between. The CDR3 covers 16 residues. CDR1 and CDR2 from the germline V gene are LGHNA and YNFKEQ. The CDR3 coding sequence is TGTGCCAGCAGCCAAGCGGTCTACACGGGGACAGATACGCAGTATTTT. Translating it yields CASSQAVYTGTDTQYF.

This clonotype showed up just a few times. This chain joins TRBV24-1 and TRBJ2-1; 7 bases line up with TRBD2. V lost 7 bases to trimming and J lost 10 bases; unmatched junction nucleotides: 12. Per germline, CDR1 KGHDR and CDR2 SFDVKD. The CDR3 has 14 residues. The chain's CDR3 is CATSESRGGPEQFF. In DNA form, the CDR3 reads TGTGCCACCAGCGAATCAAGGGGAGGGCCAGAGCAGTTCTTC.

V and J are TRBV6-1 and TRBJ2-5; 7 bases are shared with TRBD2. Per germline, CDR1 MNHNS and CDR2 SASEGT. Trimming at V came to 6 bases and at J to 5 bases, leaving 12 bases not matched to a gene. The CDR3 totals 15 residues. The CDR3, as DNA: TGTGCCAGCAGAGACGCGGGAGTGGAGGAGGAGACCCAGTACTTC. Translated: CASRDAGVEEETQYF.

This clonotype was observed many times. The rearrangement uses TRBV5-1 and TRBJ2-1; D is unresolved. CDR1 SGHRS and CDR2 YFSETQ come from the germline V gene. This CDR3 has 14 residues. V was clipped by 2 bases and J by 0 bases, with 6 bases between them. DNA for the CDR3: TGCGCCAGCAGCTTTAGTAGCTCCTACAATGAGCAGTTCTTC. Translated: CASSFSSSYNEQFF. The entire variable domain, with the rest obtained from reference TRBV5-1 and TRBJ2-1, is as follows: KAGVTQTPRYLIKTRGQQVTLSCSPISGHRSVSWYQQTPGQGLQFLFEYFSETQRNKGNFPGRFSGRQFSNSRSEMNVSTLELGDSALYLCASSFSSSYNEQFFGPGTRLTVL.

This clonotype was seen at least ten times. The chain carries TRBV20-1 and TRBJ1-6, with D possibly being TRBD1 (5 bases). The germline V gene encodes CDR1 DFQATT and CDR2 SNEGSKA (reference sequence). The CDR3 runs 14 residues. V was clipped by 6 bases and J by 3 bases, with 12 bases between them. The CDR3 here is CSAIPGIYNSPLHF. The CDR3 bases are TGCAGTGCCATCCCAGGGATCTATAATTCACCCCTCCACTTT.

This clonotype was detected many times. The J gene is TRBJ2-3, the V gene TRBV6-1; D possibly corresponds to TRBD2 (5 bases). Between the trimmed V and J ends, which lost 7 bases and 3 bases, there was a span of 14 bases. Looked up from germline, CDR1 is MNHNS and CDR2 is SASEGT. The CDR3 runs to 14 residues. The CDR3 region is CASTLERNTDTQYF. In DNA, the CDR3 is TGTGCCAGCACCCTAGAGCGGAATACAGATACGCAGTATTTT.